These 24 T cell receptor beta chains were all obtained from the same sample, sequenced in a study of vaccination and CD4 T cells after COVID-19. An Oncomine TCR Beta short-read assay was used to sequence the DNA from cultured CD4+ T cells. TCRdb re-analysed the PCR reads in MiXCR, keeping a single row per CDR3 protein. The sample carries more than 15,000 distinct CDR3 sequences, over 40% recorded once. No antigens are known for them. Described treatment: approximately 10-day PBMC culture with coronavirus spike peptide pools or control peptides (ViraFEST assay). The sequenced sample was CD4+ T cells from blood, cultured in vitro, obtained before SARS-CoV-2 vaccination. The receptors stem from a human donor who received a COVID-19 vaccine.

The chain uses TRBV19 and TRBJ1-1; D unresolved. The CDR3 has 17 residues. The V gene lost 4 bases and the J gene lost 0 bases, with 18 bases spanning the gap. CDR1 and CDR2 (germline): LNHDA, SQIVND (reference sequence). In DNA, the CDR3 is TGTGCCAGTAGTAAAGGAGGGCAGGTGATATTGAACACTGAAGCTTTCTTT. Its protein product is CASSKGGQVILNTEAFF.

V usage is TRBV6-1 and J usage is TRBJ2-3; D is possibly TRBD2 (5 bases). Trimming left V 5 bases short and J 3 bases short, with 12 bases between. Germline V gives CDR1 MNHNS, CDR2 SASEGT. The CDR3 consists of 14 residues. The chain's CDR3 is CASSLAIQTDTQYF. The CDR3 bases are TGTGCCAGCAGTCTAGCAATCCAAACAGATACGCAGTATTTT.

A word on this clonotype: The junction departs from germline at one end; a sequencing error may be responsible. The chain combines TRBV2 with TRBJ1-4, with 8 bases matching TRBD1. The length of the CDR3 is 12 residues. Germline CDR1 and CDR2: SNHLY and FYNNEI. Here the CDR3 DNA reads TGTGCCAGCAGTCAGACAGGGGAAATACTGTTTTTT. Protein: CASSQTGEILFF.

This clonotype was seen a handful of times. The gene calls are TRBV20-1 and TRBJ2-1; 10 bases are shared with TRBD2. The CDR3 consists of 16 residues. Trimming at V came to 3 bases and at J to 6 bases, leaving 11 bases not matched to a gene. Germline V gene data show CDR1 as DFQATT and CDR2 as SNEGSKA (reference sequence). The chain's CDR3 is CSARSGTSVLGNEQFF. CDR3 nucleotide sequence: TGCAGTGCTAGGTCCGGGACTAGCGTCCTAGGCAATGAGCAGTTCTTC.

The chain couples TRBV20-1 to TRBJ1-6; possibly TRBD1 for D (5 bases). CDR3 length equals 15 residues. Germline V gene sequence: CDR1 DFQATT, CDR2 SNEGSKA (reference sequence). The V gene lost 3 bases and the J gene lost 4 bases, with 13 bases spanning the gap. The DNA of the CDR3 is TGCAGTGCTAGTTCCCATGGGACTTATAATTCACCCCTCCACTTT. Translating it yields CSASSHGTYNSPLHF.

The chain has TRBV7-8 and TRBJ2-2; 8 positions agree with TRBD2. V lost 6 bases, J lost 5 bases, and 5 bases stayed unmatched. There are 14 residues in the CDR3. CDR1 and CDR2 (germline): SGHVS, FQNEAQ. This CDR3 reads CASSRGGRTGELFF. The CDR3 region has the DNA TGTGCCAGCAGTCGGGGGGGCCGGACCGGGGAGCTGTTTTTT.

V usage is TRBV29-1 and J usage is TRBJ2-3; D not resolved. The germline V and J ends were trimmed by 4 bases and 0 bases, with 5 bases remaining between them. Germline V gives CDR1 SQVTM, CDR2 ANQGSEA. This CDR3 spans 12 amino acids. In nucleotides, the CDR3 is TGCAGCGTTGTCTGGAGCACAGATACGCAGTATTTT. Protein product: CSVVWSTDTQYF.

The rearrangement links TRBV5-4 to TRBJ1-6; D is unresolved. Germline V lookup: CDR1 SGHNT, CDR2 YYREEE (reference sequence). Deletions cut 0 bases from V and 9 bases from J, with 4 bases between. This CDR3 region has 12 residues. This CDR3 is CASSLEVSPLHF. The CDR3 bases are TGTGCCAGCAGCTTGGAGGTTTCACCCCTCCACTTT.

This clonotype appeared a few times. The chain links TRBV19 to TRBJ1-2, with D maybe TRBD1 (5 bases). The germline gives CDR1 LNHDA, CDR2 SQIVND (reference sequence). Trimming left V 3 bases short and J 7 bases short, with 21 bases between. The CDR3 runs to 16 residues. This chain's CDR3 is CASSIRVGNDRPGYTF. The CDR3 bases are TGTGCCAGTAGTATCCGGGTAGGGAATGACAGACCTGGCTACACCTTC.

CDR3 region: CASSESKGWETQYF. The CDR3 DNA sequence: TGCGCCAGCAGTGAGTCGAAGGGTTGGGAGACCCAGTACTTC. This sequence joins TRBV10-2 and TRBJ2-5; no firm D call. V was cut by 0 bases and J by 5 bases, with 10 bases left in between. The CDR3 length is 14 residues. Germline loops: CDR1 WSHSY, CDR2 SAAADI.

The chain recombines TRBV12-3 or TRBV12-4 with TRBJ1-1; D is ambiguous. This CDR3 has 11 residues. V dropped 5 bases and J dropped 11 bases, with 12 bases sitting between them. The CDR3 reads CASSESDGAFF. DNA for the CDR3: TGTGCCAGCAGTGAGTCGGACGGGGCTTTCTTT.

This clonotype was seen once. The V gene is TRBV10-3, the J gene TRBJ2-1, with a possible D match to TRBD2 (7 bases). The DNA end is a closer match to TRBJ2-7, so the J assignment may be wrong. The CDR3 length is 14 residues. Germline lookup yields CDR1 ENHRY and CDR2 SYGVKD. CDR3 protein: CAIRGGGAQAEQYF. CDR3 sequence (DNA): TGTGCCATCAGGGGAGGGGGGGCGCAAGCCGAGCAGTACTTC.

The CDR3 is CASSPSGQPRETQYF. CDR3 bases: TGTGCCAGCAGCCCCTCGGGACAGCCACGAGAGACCCAGTACTTC. The genes are TRBV9 and TRBJ2-5; 7 nucleotides align to TRBD1. Germline trimming cut 4 bases from V and 4 bases from J; bases unmatched to any gene: 10. Germline V gives CDR1 SGDLS, CDR2 YYNGEE. This CDR3 region has 15 residues.

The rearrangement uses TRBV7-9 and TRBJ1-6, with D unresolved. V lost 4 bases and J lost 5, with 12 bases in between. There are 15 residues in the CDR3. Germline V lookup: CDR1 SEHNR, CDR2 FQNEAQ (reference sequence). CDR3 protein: CASSSTDPDNSPLHF. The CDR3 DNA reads TGTGCCAGCAGCTCGACCGACCCTGATAATTCACCCCTCCACTTT.

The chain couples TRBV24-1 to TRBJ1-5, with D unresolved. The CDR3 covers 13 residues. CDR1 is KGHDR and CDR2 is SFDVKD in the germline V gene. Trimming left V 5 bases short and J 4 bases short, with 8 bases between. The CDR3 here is CATSASRNQPQHF. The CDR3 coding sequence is TGTGCCACCAGTGCTTCTCGTAATCAGCCCCAGCATTTT.

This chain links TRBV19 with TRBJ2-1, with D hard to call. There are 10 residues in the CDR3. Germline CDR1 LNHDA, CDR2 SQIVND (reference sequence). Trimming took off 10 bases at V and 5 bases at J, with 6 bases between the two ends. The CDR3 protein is CATGDNEQFF. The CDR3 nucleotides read TGTGCCACTGGGGACAATGAGCAGTTCTTC.

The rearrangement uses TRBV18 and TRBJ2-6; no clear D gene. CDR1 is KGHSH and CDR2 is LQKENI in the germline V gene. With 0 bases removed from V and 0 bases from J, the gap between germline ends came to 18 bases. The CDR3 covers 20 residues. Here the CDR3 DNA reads TGTGCCAGCTCACCACCTTCTCGGCATACCGTAATCTCTGGGGCCAACGTCCTGACTTTC. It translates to CASSPPSRHTVISGANVLTF.

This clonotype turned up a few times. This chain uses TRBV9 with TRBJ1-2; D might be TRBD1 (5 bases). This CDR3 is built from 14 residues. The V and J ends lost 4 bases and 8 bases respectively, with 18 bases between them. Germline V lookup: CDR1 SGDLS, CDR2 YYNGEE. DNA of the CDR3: TGTGCCAGCAGCCCCTCTTCCCGGGGGGGGGGCTACACCTTC. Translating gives CASSPSSRGGGYTF.

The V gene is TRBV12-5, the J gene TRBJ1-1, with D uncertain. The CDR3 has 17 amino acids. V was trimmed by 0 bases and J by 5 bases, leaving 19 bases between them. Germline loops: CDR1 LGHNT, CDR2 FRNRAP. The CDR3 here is CASGLVPMGTRRTEAFF. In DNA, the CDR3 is TGTGCTAGTGGTTTGGTACCTATGGGCACCCGGAGGACTGAAGCTTTCTTT.

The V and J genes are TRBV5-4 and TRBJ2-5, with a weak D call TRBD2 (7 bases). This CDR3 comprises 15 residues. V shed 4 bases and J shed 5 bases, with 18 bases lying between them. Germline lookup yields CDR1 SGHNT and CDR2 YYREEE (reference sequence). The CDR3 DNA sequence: TGTGCCAGCAGCCCCCGGGGGGCCCCTCTGGAGACCCAGTACTTC. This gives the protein CASSPRGAPLETQYF.

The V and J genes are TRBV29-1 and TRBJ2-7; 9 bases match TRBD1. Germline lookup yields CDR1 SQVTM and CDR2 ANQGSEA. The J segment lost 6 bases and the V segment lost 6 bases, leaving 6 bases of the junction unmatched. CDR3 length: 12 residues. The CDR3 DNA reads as TGCAGCGTCGGGACAGGGTTTGGCGAGCAGTACTTC. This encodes CSVGTGFGEQYF.

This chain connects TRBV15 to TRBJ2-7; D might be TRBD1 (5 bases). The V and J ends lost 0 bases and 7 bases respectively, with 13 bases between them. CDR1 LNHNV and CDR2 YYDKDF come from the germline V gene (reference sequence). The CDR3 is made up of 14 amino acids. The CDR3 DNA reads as TGTGCCACCAGCAGAGATCGCAGGGCAGGGGAGCAGTACTTC. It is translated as CATSRDRRAGEQYF.

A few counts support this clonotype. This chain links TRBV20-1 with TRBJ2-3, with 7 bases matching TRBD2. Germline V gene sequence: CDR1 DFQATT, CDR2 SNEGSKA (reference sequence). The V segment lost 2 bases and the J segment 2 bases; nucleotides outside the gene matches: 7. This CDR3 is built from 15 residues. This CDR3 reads CSARSRGVVTDTQYF. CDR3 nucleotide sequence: TGCAGTGCTAGAAGCCGGGGGGTGGTCACAGATACGCAGTATTTT.

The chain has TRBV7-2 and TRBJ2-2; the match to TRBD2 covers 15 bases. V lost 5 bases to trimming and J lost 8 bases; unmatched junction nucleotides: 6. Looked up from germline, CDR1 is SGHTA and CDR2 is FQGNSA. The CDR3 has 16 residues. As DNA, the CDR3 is TGTGCCAGCAGCGAGGGACTAGCGGGGGGCCGTGGGGAGCTGTTTTTT. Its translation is CASSEGLAGGRGELFF.